These 5 T cell receptor beta chains were sequenced from one sample in a study of T cell repertoires in cytomegalovirus infection. What these receptors recognize is not known. TCRdb re-analysed the reads in MiXCR, keeping a single row per CDR3 protein. This sample has about 270,000 distinct CDR3 sequences; around 20% occur once, and the top ten carry 15% to 20%. The sequences come from cultured PBMCs, collected from culture after CMV antigen stimulation. These receptors all come from a human donor in good health (CMV status not recorded). Some clones in this sample may be carry-over from other donors' samples.

The rearrangement links TRBV6-1 to TRBJ1-1; D gene ambiguous. Germline CDR1 reads MNHNS; CDR2 reads SASEGT. V lost 8 bases and J lost 10, with 11 bases in between. The CDR3 consists of 10 residues. CDR3 coding DNA: TGTGCCAGCTCAACTTTCGGAGCTTTCTTT. It specifies CASSTFGAFF.

There are a few counts of this clonotype. V usage is TRBV19 and J usage is TRBJ1-1; the match to TRBD1 covers 10 bases. Germline V lookup: CDR1 LNHDA, CDR2 SQIVND (reference sequence). J gave up 2 bases and V 5 bases, and 8 bases lay outside the gene matches. The CDR3 is 16 amino acids. The CDR3 bases are TGTGCCAGTAGTCCGTGGACAGGGGGATTTAACACTGAAGCTTTCTTT. Protein product: CASSPWTGGFNTEAFF.

This clonotype was detected ten times or more. The chain has TRBV7-2 and TRBJ1-1, with 7 positions matching TRBD1. V was pared by 2 bases and J by 1 base, with 7 bases of the junction left unmatched. The CDR3 length is 16 residues. From germline, CDR1 is SGHTA and CDR2 FQGNSA. This chain's CDR3 is CASSLLPGTANTEAFF. Written as DNA, the CDR3 is TGTGCCAGCAGCTTACTTCCCGGGACAGCGAACACTGAAGCTTTCTTT. Together with reference TRBV7-2 and TRBJ1-1, the CDR3 gives the full variable domain: GAGVSQSPSNKVTEKGKDVELRCDPISGHTALYWYRQSLGQGLEFLIYFQGNSAPDKSGLPSDRFSAERTGGSVSTLTIQRTQQEDSAVYLCASSLLPGTANTEAFFGQGTRLTVV.

The chain carries TRBV4-3 and TRBJ1-2; no firm D call. The CDR3 runs to 14 residues. The germline V gene encodes CDR1 LGHNA and CDR2 YSLEER. V was trimmed by 1 base and J by 6 bases, leaving 12 bases between them. This CDR3 is CASSQAPGRHGYTF. The DNA for the CDR3 is TGCGCCAGCAGCCAAGCCCCTGGAAGGCATGGCTACACCTTC.

J is TRBJ2-2 and V is TRBV4-3; D uncertain. The CDR3 loop spans 13 amino acids. Germline-derived CDR1 and CDR2 are LGHNA and YSLEER. Trimming took off 0 bases at V and 5 bases at J, with 4 bases between the two ends. DNA for the CDR3: TGCGCCAGCAGCCAAGATCCAACCGGGGAGCTGTTTTTT. Translated: CASSQDPTGELFF.